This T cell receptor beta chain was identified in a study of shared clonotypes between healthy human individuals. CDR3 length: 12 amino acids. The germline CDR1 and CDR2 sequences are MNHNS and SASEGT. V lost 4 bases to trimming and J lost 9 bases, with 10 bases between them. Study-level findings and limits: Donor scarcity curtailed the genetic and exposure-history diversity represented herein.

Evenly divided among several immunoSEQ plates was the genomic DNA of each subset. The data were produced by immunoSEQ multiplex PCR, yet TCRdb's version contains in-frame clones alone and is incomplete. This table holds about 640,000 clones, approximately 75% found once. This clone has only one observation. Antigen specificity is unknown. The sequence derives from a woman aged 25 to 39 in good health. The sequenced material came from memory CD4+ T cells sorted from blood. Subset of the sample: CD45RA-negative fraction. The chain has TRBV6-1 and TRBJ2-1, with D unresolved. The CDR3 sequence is CASSGTVTEQFF. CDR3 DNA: TGTGCCAGCAGTGGAACAGTCACTGAGCAGTTCTTC.